The clone carrying this TCR beta chain came up a few times. Its antigen is undetermined. A second PCR of about 7 to 11 cycles used a sample-barcoded 5' primer and a J-beta primer mix. TCRdb passed the 5' RACE reads through MiXCR, listing each CDR3 protein once. In the table there are about 780,000 distinct CDR3 sequences, around half of which are singletons. This specimen comes from a study of blood T cells in healthy people across ages. Findings of the study overall: Naive T cell percentage showed a strong correlation with the diversity of TCR beta.

Aged about 6 to 95, donors were systemically healthy Caucasians from Russia. Each sample gave at least 7 million isolated PBMCs. The sequence was obtained from a man older than 75 in good health. The sample comprised blood.

This chain's CDR3 is CATSRDRGGLSYNEQYF. DNA for the CDR3: TGTGCCACCAGCAGAGATCGGGGCGGCTTATCCTACAATGAGCAGTACTTC. The V gene is TRBV15, the J gene TRBJ2-1; D is possibly TRBD1 or TRBD2 (5 bases each). The J call is in doubt because the DNA end fits TRBJ2-7 better. This CDR3 region has 17 residues. Germline loops: CDR1 LNHNV, CDR2 YYDKDF (reference sequence).